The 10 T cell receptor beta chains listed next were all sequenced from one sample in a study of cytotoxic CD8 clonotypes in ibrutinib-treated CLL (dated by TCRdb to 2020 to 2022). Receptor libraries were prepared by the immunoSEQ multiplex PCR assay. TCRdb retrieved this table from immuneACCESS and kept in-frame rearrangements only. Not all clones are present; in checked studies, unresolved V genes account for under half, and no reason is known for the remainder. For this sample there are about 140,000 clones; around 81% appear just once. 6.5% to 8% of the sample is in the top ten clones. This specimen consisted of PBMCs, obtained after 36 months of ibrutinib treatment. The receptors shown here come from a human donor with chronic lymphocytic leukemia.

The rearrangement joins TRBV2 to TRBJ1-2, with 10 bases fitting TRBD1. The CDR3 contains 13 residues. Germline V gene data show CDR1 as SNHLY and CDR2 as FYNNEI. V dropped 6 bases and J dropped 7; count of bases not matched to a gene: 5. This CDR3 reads CASRDRGFTGYTF. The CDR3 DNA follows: TGTGCCAGCAGGGACAGGGGGTTTACTGGCTACACCTTC.

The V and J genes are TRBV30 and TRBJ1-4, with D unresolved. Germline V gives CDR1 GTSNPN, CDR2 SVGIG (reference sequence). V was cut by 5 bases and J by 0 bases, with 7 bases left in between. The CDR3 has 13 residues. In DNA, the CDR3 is TGTGCCTGGTCTTGGGCAACTAATGAAAAACTGTTTTTT. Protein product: CAWSWATNEKLFF.

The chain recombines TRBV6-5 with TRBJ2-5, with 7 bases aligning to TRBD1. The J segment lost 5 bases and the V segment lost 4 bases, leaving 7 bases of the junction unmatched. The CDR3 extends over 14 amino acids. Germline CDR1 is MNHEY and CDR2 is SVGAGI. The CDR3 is CASSSTGKGETQYF. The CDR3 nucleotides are TGTGCCAGCAGTTCGACAGGGAAGGGTGAGACCCAGTACTTC.

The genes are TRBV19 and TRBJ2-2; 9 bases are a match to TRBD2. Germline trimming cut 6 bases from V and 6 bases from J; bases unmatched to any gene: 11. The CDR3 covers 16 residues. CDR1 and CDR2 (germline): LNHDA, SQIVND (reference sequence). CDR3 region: CASSPPPSGRPGELFF. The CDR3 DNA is TGTGCCAGTAGCCCCCCTCCAAGCGGGAGGCCCGGGGAGCTGTTTTTT.

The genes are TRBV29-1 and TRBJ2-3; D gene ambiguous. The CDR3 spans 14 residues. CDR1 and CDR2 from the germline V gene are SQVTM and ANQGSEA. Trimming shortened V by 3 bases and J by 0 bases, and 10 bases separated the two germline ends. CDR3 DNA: TGCAGCGTTGATCTGGCGGAGAGCACAGATACGCAGTATTTT. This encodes CSVDLAESTDTQYF.

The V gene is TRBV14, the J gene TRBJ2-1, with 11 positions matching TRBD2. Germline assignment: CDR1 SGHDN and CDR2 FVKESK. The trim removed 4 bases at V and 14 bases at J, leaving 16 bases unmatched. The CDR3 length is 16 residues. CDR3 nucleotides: TGTGCCAGCAGCCCGGGCCTAGCGGGAGGCCGGCGGGGGGAGTTCTTC. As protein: CASSPGLAGGRRGEFF.

The CDR3 bases are TGTGCCAGCAGCTTGACAGGGGTCGAGCAGTACTTC. Translating it yields CASSLTGVEQYF. The genes are TRBV7-2 and TRBJ2-7; 8 nucleotides match TRBD1. With V trimmed by 3 bases and J by 6 bases, 1 base remained unmatched. The CDR3 loop spans 12 amino acids. Germline V lookup: CDR1 SGHTA, CDR2 FQGNSA.

The CDR3 spells CASTASGMTRDEQYF. Written as DNA, the CDR3 is TGTGCCAGCACCGCTAGCGGGATGACCCGCGACGAGCAGTACTTC. V is TRBV7-2 and J is TRBJ2-7; 9 nucleotides match TRBD2. CDR3 length equals 15 residues. With V trimmed by 7 bases and J by 5 bases, 12 bases remained unmatched. CDR1 and CDR2 from the germline V gene are SGHTA and FQGNSA.

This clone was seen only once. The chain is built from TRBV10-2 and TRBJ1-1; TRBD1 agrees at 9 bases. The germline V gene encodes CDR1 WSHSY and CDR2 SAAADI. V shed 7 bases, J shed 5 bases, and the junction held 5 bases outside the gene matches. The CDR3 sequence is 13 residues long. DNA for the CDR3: TGCGCCAGCATACAGGGGGCACGGACTGAAGCTTTCTTT. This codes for CASIQGARTEAFF.

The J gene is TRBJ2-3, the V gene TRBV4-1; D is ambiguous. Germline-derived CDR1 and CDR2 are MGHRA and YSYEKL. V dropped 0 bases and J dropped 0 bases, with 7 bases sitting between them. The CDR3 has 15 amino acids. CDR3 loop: CASSQERTSTDTQYF. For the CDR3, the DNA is TGCGCCAGCAGCCAAGAAAGAACTAGCACAGATACGCAGTATTTT.